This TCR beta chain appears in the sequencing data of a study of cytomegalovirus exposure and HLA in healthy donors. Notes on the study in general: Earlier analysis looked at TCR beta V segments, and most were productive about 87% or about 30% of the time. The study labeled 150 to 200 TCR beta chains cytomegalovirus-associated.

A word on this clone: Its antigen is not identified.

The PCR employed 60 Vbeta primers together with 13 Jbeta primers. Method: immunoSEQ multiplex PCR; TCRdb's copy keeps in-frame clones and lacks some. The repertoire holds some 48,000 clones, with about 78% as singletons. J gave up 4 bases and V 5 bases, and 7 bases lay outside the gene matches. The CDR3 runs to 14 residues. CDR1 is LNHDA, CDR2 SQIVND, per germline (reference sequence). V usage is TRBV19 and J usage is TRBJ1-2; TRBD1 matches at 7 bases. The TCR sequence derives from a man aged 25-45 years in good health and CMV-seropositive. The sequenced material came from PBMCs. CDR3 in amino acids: CASSPATGSYGYTF. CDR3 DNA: TGTGCCAGTAGTCCTGCGACAGGGAGCTATGGCTACACCTTC. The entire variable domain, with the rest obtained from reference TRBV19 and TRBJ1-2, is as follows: DGGITQSPKYLFRKEGQNVTLSCEQNLNHDAMYWYRQDPGQGLRLIYYSQIVNDFQKGDIAEGYSVSREKKESFPLTVTSAQKNPTAFYLCASSPATGSYGYTFGSGTRLTVV.